Below, one T cell receptor beta chain is given with its context. These data come from a study of glioma-infiltrating T cells after dendritic cell vaccination. Background on the study: Treatment, given 2003 to 2012, was autologous tumor lysate-pulsed dendritic cell vaccination. At biweekly intervals, patients got three intradermal dendritic cell vaccine injections.

Germline V lookup: CDR1 LGHNT, CDR2 FRNRAP. V lost 1 base and J lost 7; bases outside the gene matches: 7. This CDR3 comprises 16 residues. Amplification used 60 V beta primers and 13 J beta primers. Measured with immunoSEQ multiplex PCR; TCRdb has only the in-frame clones, and not every one. The sample has tens of thousands of clones, around 86% seen once. V is TRBV12-5 and J is TRBJ2-1; TRBD1 matches at 10 bases. The sequence was obtained from a human donor with glioblastoma. Sequencing was performed on blood, taken before dendritic cell vaccination. The CDR3 bases are TGTGCTAGTGGTTTGGCCTCCGGGACAGGGGCGAATGAGCAGTTCTTC. It translates to CASGLASGTGANEQFF. Combining the CDR3 with reference TRBV12-5 and TRBJ2-1 gives the whole variable domain DARVTQTPRHKVTEMGQEVTMRCQPILGHNTVFWYRQTMMQGLELLAYFRNRAPLDDSGMPKDRFSAEMPDATLATLKIQPSEPRDSAVYFCASGLASGTGANEQFFGPGTRLTVL.